This TCR beta chain stems from a study of cytomegalovirus exposure and HLA in healthy donors. Overall study results and limits: Cytomegalovirus-associated TCR beta chains were listed, numbering more than 150. Subsequent analysis found a tendency for first-cohort TCR clusters to co-occur within the approximately 130 validation repertoires.

The CDR3 consists of 14 residues. Germline V CDR1 and CDR2: LGHNA, YSLEER. V shed 1 base and J 7 bases; nucleotides not matched to a gene: 6. Concerning this clone itself: Its antigen is not known.

Assay used: immunoSEQ multiplex PCR; TCRdb lists only in-frame clones, some missing. In the table there are hundreds of thousands of clones, over 80% of which are singletons. The origin of this receptor is a woman in her twenties or thirties in good health and CMV-seropositive. The material sequenced was PBMCs. The V gene is TRBV4-3, the J gene TRBJ1-2; TRBD1 matches at 7 bases. The chain's CDR3 is CASSQGQGDSGYTF. CDR3 DNA sequence: TGCGCCAGCAGCCAAGGGCAGGGGGACAGTGGCTACACCTTC.